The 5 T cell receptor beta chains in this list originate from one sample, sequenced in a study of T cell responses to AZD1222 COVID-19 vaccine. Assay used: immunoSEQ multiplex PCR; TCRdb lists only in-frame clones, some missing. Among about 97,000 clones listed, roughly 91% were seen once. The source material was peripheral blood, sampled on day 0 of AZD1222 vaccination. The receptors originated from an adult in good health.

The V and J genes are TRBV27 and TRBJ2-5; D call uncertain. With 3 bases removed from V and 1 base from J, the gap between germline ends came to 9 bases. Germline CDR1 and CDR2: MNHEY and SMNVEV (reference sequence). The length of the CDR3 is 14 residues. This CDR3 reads CASSFGLGQETQYF. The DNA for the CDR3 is TGTGCCAGCAGTTTCGGTTTGGGCCAAGAGACCCAGTACTTC.

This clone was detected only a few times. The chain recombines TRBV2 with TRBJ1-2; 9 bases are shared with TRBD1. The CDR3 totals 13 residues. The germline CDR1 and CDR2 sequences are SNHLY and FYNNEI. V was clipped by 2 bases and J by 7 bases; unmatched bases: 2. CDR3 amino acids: CASSENRGLGYTF. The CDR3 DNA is TGTGCCAGCAGTGAAAACAGGGGGCTTGGCTACACCTTC.

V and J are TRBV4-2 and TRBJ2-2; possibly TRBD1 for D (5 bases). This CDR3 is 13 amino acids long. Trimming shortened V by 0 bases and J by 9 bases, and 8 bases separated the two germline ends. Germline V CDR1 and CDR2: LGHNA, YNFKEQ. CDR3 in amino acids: CASSQDLGRELFF. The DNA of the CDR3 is TGTGCCAGCAGCCAAGATTTGGGGCGGGAGCTGTTTTTT.

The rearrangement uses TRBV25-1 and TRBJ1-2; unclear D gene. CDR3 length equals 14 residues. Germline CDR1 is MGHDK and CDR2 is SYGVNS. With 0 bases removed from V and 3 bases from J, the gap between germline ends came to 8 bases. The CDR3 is CASSEYTGDYGYTF. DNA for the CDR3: TGTGCCAGCAGTGAATATACCGGGGACTATGGCTACACCTTC.

The DNA of the CDR3 is TGTGCCAGCAGCCAAGGCTACAATGAGCAGTTCTTC. Translation gives CASSQGYNEQFF. The V and J genes are TRBV3-1 (or the pseudogene TRBV3-2) and TRBJ2-1; D is unclear. Trimming removed 1 base at V and 3 bases at J, with 1 base between. The CDR3 length is 12 residues. Per the germline V gene, CDR1 is LGHDT and CDR2 is YNNKEL (reference sequence).